This T cell receptor (beta chain) stems from a study of T cell responses to AZD1222 COVID-19 vaccine. Trimming took 2 bases from V and 2 from J, leaving 26 bases between them. CDR1 and CDR2 from the germline V gene are SGHRS and YFSETQ. The CDR3 runs to 20 residues. TCRdb's copy holds only in-frame clones and misses some; the assay was immunoSEQ multiplex PCR. Of approximately 120,000 clones in the sample, roughly nine tenths were seen once. The material was peripheral blood, obtained on day 0 of AZD1222 vaccination. The TCR originated in an adult in good health. The chain couples TRBV5-1 to TRBJ1-5, with unresolved D. In DNA, the CDR3 is TGCGCCAGCAGCTTTTGCGGCAGAACTATATACATGAAGGGCAATCAGCCCCAGCATTTT. Translation gives CASSFCGRTIYMKGNQPQHF. The full variable domain, its missing parts supplied by reference TRBV5-1 and TRBJ1-5, is KAGVTQTPRYLIKTRGQQVTLSCSPISGHRSVSWYQQTPGQGLQFLFEYFSETQRNKGNFPGRFSGRQFSNSRSEMNVSTLELGDSALYLCASSFCGRTIYMKGNQPQHFGDGTRLSIL.